The 21 T cell receptor beta chains listed next were all sequenced from one sample in a study of blood T cell repertoires in COVID-19. The repertoire was sequenced with immunoSEQ multiplex PCR; TCRdb's copy has only in-frame clones and lacks some. The data show about 20,000 clones, 75% to 95% seen once. What was sequenced was peripheral blood. These receptors were taken from a human donor in a cohort sampled during active COVID-19.

The chain carries TRBV28 and TRBJ2-1, with 13 nucleotides matching TRBD2. Germline CDR1 is MDHEN and CDR2 is SYDVKM. The trim removed 8 bases at V and 2 bases at J, leaving 9 bases unmatched. The CDR3 covers 17 residues. The CDR3 sequence is CASELGTSGTPYNEQFF. The CDR3, as DNA: TGTGCCAGCGAATTGGGGACTAGCGGGACACCCTACAATGAGCAGTTCTTC.

The V call is TRBV11-3, the J call TRBJ2-5; 10 bases are a match to TRBD1. Losses at the gene ends were 2 bases for V and 0 bases for J; bases not matched to a gene: 6. There are 17 residues in the CDR3. From germline, CDR1 is SGHNT and CDR2 YENEEA. CDR3 in amino acids: CASSLNDRGLYQETQYF. CDR3 DNA: TGTGCCAGCAGCTTAAACGACAGGGGGCTGTACCAAGAGACCCAGTACTTC.

V gene TRBV13 combines with J gene TRBJ2-3; tentatively, D is TRBD2 (6 bases). Trimming left V 1 base short and J 3 bases short, with 11 bases between. The CDR3 sequence is 15 residues long. The germline V gene encodes CDR1 PRHDT and CDR2 FYEKMQ (reference sequence). The CDR3 DNA follows: TGTGCCAGCAGCTTAGCGGGAGACGGGACAGATACGCAGTATTTT. Protein sequence: CASSLAGDGTDTQYF.

For the CDR3, the DNA is TGTGCCAGCAGTTTAGGTTCAAGAGGTAACACTGAAGCTTTCTTT. Translating it yields CASSLGSRGNTEAFF. The rearrangement joins TRBV27 to TRBJ1-1, with no clear D. Trimming pared 2 bases from V and 2 bases from J, leaving 12 bases between. The CDR3 spans 15 residues. CDR1 is MNHEY and CDR2 is SMNVEV in the germline V gene (reference sequence).

The rearrangement links TRBV12-3 or TRBV12-4 to TRBJ1-2, with D possibly being TRBD1 (6 bases). This CDR3 region has 13 residues. Trimming cost V 6 bases and J 5 bases, with 13 bases left between them. The CDR3 nucleotides are TGTGCCAGCAGGAACACAGGGTCTTATGGCTACACCTTC. This gives the protein CASRNTGSYGYTF.

The chain employs TRBV5-5 and TRBJ2-1; 12 nucleotides line up with TRBD2. The CDR3 is made up of 19 amino acids. Germline CDR1 and CDR2: SGHKS and YYEKEE (reference sequence). V gave up 0 bases and J gave up 7 bases; unmatched junction bases: 14. As DNA, the CDR3 is TGTGCCAGCAGCTTGGCCCGGGTGACTAGCGGGAGAAGAACGAATGAGCAGTTCTTC. Protein: CASSLARVTSGRRTNEQFF.

The rearrangement links TRBV2 to TRBJ1-6; a weak D match, TRBD1 (6 bases). V shed 6 bases and J shed 9 bases, with 15 bases lying between them. Germline CDR1 is SNHLY and CDR2 is FYNNEI. CDR3 length: 14 amino acids. The CDR3 nucleotides are TGTGCCAGCAGCGCCTCGGGGGGCGGTTCACCCCTCCACTTT. Translated, it gives CASSASGGGSPLHF.

The gene calls are TRBV18 and TRBJ2-5, with D possibly matching TRBD1 (6 bases). The germline V and J ends were trimmed by 4 bases and 1 base, with 13 bases remaining between them. This CDR3 region has 15 residues. Germline values: CDR1 KGHSH, CDR2 LQKENI. The CDR3 DNA reads TGTGCCAGCTCACGATCACAGGGCCTCCAAGAGACCCAGTACTTC. It translates to CASSRSQGLQETQYF.

The chain carries TRBV7-9 and TRBJ2-1; 9 bases fit TRBD1. This CDR3 comprises 14 residues. Germline loops: CDR1 SEHNR, CDR2 FQNEAQ (reference sequence). The V and J ends lost 0 bases and 15 bases, in that order; junction bases with no gene match: 9. CDR3 sequence: CASSLAGTGFYGFF. CDR3 bases: TGTGCCAGCAGCTTAGCCGGGACAGGGTTTTACGGGTTCTTC.

The V and J genes are TRBV18 and TRBJ1-3; tentatively, D is TRBD1 (5 bases). CDR1 and CDR2 from the germline V gene are KGHSH and LQKENI. The CDR3 spans 16 residues. With 3 bases removed from V and 4 bases from J, the gap between germline ends came to 16 bases. Written as DNA, the CDR3 is TGTGCCAGCTCACCGGACATTACCACCTACGGAAACACCATATATTTT. It yields the protein CASSPDITTYGNTIYF.

The chain recombines TRBV29-1 with TRBJ1-2, with a tentative D call TRBD1 (5 bases). This CDR3 comprises 15 residues. Germline CDR1 and CDR2: SQVTM and ANQGSEA. Trimming removed 0 bases at V and 1 base at J, with 12 bases between. The CDR3 nucleotides read TGCAGCGTTGAAGAGGCTCAAAGGGGTAACTATGGCTACACCTTC. Residues: CSVEEAQRGNYGYTF.

A word on this clone: The same CDR3 also results from other DNA sequences found in this sample. The chain joins TRBV19 to TRBJ2-5; D is perhaps TRBD1 (6 bases). CDR1 and CDR2 from the germline V gene are LNHDA and SQIVND (reference sequence). Between the trimmed V and J ends, which lost 4 bases and 11 bases, there was a span of 20 bases. There are 14 residues in the CDR3. The CDR3 reads CASSTTDRTPRQYF. CDR3 sequence (DNA): TGTGCCAGTAGTACTACAGACAGGACCCCACGGCAGTACTTC. Variable domain in full (rest from reference TRBV19 and TRBJ2-5): DGGITQSPKYLFRKEGQNVTLSCEQNLNHDAMYWYRQDPGQGLRLIYYSQIVNDFQKGDIAEGYSVSREKKESFPLTVTSAQKNPTAFYLCASSTTDRTPRQYFGPGTRLLVL.

The rearrangement joins TRBV4-3 to TRBJ1-1, with 9 bases matching TRBD1. Germline V gene data show CDR1 as LGHNA and CDR2 as YSLEER. Germline trimming cut 3 bases from V and 8 bases from J; bases unmatched to any gene: 7. The CDR3 is 14 residues long. The CDR3 DNA reads as TGCGCCAGCAGCCACGAACAGGGGGCCTCCGAAGCTTTCTTT. Its translation is CASSHEQGASEAFF.

The rearrangement links TRBV6-5 to TRBJ2-1; TRBD1 might be the D (6 bases). V was shortened by 2 bases and J by 5 bases, with 13 bases between the two germline ends. The CDR3 extends over 15 amino acids. CDR1 is MNHEY, CDR2 SVGAGI, per germline. The CDR3 bases are TGTGCCAGCAGTTACGGGGCGGCAGGGGACAATGAGCAGTTCTTC. Protein product: CASSYGAAGDNEQFF.

The V gene is TRBV7-2, the J gene TRBJ2-3; D is uncertain. The CDR3 runs 12 residues. Trimming cost V 5 bases and J 0 bases, with 3 bases left between them. Looked up from germline, CDR1 is SGHTA and CDR2 is FQGNSA. The CDR3 loop reads CASSLSTDTQYF. The CDR3 bases are TGTGCCAGCAGCCTAAGCACAGATACGCAGTATTTT.

The chain uses TRBV5-1 and TRBJ1-2, with 7 bases lining up with TRBD1. This CDR3 has 16 residues. Per germline, CDR1 SGHRS and CDR2 YFSETQ. V lost 4 bases and J lost 4; bases outside the gene matches: 13. In nucleotides, the CDR3 is TGCGCCAGCAGCCCCTCCGGAGGGGGCGCTTTCTATGGCTACACCTTC. This encodes CASSPSGGGAFYGYTF.

This chain uses TRBV19 with TRBJ2-7; tentative D call: TRBD1 (6 bases). Between the trimmed V and J ends, which lost 5 bases and 6 bases, there was a span of 14 bases. The germline V gene has CDR1 LNHDA and CDR2 SQIVND (reference sequence). This CDR3 is built from 13 residues. CDR3 coding DNA: TGTGCCAGTAGTCCCGCGTCAGGGGTCGAGCAGTACTTC. As protein: CASSPASGVEQYF.

This chain links TRBV5-5 with TRBJ2-5; 8 positions agree with TRBD2. The CDR3 extends over 14 amino acids. Germline trimming cut 2 bases from V and 7 bases from J; bases unmatched to any gene: 7. Germline CDR1 and CDR2: SGHKS and YYEKEE (reference sequence). CDR3 in DNA: TGTGCCAGCAGCTTCGAGGGACTAGTGGGGACCCAGTACTTC. Protein product: CASSFEGLVGTQYF.

The V and J genes are TRBV5-4 and TRBJ1-2, with TRBD1 matching over 10 bases. This CDR3 has 15 residues. Germline V lookup: CDR1 SGHNT, CDR2 YYREEE (reference sequence). V lost 5 bases to trimming and J lost 2 bases; unmatched junction nucleotides: 6. The CDR3 DNA reads as TGTGCCAGCAGTATAGACAGGGGGCCAAACTATGGCTACACCTTC. Amino acids: CASSIDRGPNYGYTF.

This chain connects TRBV5-4 to TRBJ2-5, with TRBD2 matching 12 bases. The CDR3 has 16 amino acids. J gave up 5 bases and V 5 bases, and 10 bases lay outside the gene matches. Germline CDR1 reads SGHNT; CDR2 reads YYREEE (reference sequence). CDR3 sequence reads: CASSRGLAGKSETQYF. DNA for the CDR3: TGTGCCAGCAGTCGTGGACTAGCGGGGAAAAGCGAGACCCAGTACTTC.

The V call is TRBV12-3 or TRBV12-4, the J call TRBJ1-2; D ambiguous. Trimming left V 5 bases short and J 7 bases short, with 11 bases between. CDR3 length: 12 residues. As DNA, the CDR3 is TGTGCCAGCAGTGAATGGAGTTTTGGCTACACCTTC. As protein: CASSEWSFGYTF.